Listed below are T cell receptor beta chains from one sample, sequenced in a study of blood T cell repertoires in COVID-19. TCRdb's table, derived via immunoSEQ multiplex PCR, lists solely in-frame clones and lacks some. The sample includes under 200,000 clones, roughly 84% of them seen just once. The material sequenced was peripheral blood. The source is a man aged 50 to 59 with active or convalescent COVID-19. Both conserved end residues are part of each CDR3. Each record gives: J gene, clone size, D gene, V gene, CDR3 DNA, CDR3 protein. D genes are given only for firm matches. Part of the rows lack a size; the others show once, few, many or a class for expanded clones.

TRBJ2-5 | . | . | TRBV7-9 | TGTGCCAGCAGCTTAGCGACGGGGATGGAGACCCAGTACTTC | CASSLATGMETQYF
TRBJ1-1 | . | TRBD1 | TRBV5-4 | TGTGCCAGCAGTCCAGGGGGCAACACTGAAGCTTTCTTT | CASSPGGNTEAFF
TRBJ2-1 | once | TRBD2 | TRBV7-3 | TGTGCCAGCAGTTTTAGCGGGGACCCCTACAATGAGCAGTTCTTC | CASSFSGDPYNEQFF
TRBJ1-1 | . | . | TRBV20-1 | TGCATGGTTACCGGGGACACTGAAGCTTTCTTT | CMVTGDTEAFF
TRBJ1-1 | . | TRBD1 | TRBV3-1/TRBV3-2 | TGTGCCAGCAGCCAAGGATGGACAGGGAGGGTTATAAGGAACACTGAAGCTTTCTTT | CASSQGWTGRVIRNTEAFF
TRBJ2-7 | . | TRBD1 | TRBV5-6 | TGTGCCAGCAGCTTGGCTCCGGGACAGGCAGACTACGAGCAGTACTTC | CASSLAPGQADYEQYF
TRBJ1-2 | . | . | TRBV7-2 | TGTGCCAGCAGCTCCTACGGGGGTTACTATGGCTACACCTTC | CASSSYGGYYGYTF
TRBJ1-1 | . | . | TRBV5-6 | TGTGCCAGCAGCTTGGGAGGGCGGGTTGTTGAAGCTTTCTTT | CASSLGGRVVEAFF
TRBJ2-1 | . | . | TRBV7-3 | TGTGCCAGCAGCTTCGGAGAGCCCCCTTACAATGAGCAGTTCTTC | CASSFGEPPYNEQFF
TRBJ1-6 | few | . | TRBV24-1 | TGTGCCACCAGTGATTCGGGACTCTATAATTCACCCCTCCACTTT | CATSDSGLYNSPLHF
TRBJ2-3 | . | . | TRBV5-1 | TGCGCCAGCAGCTTGGGTGACCACCAGGGCCCAGATACGCAGTATTTT | CASSLGDHQGPDTQYF
TRBJ1-5 | once | TRBD1 | TRBV6-2/TRBV6-3 | TGTGCCAGCAGTGACCGGGACAGAAACCAGCCCCAGCATTTT | CASSDRDRNQPQHF
TRBJ2-1 | . | TRBD1 | TRBV24-1 | TGTGCCACCAGTGACCCCACAGGGGGAAGCTCCTACAATGAGCAGTTCTTC | CATSDPTGGSSYNEQFF
TRBJ1-4 | . | . | TRBV5-4 | TGTGCCAGCAGCTTGGAGGGGTCTAATGAAAAACTGTTTTTT | CASSLEGSNEKLFF
TRBJ2-7 | . | . | TRBV27 | TGTGCCAGCAGTTTGACTAGAGGTGAGCAGTACTTC | CASSLTRGEQYF
TRBJ2-3 | . | . | TRBV5-1 | TGCGCCAGCAGCTTGGTTACGGTCGGTGGCACAGATACGCAGTATTTT | CASSLVTVGGTDTQYF
TRBJ1-6 | . | . | TRBV4-2 | TGTGCCAGCAGCCAAGGGACAAATAATTCACCCCTCCACTTT | CASSQGTNNSPLHF
TRBJ1-2 | . | . | TRBV11-2 | TGTGCCAGCAGCTTAAGGAGTTTCTATGGCTACACCTTC | CASSLRSFYGYTF
TRBJ1-6 | . | TRBD1 | TRBV4-3 | TGCGCCAGCAGCAAGGACAGGGGTGTTTCACCCCTCCACTTT | CASSKDRGVSPLHF
TRBJ2-5 | . | TRBD1 | TRBV5-6 | TGTGCCAGCAGCTACCGGGACAGTTTAAAGAGACCCCAGTACTTC | CASSYRDSLKRPQYF
TRBJ1-3 | . | . | TRBV29-1 | TGCAGCGTTGAGACACAGAGCTCTGGAAACACCATATATTTT | CSVETQSSGNTIYF
TRBJ2-1 | . | . | TRBV7-2 | TGTGCCAGCAGCTTAACTAGGTCGGGTGAGCAGTTCTTC | CASSLTRSGEQFF
TRBJ1-4 | . | . | TRBV15 | TGTGCCACCAGCAGAGATTCGGGGATGCGAGCAAAACTGTTTTTT | CATSRDSGMRAKLFF
TRBJ2-2 | . | . | TRBV2 | TGTGCCAGCAGTGACTCCGGGGGTTTCACCGGGGAGCTGTTTTTT | CASSDSGGFTGELFF
TRBJ2-5 | . | . | TRBV7-2 | TGTGCCAGCAGCTTGCAAGGAGGGCCCACGGAGACCCAGTACTTC | CASSLQGGPTETQYF
TRBJ2-7 | . | . | TRBV18 | TGTGCCACTCGGGCCGGGGGGCAGTCTTACGAGCAGTACTTC | CATRAGGQSYEQYF
TRBJ1-2 | . | . | TRBV15 | TGTGCCACCAGCAGAGATCTGGACCGGACAGATGGCTACACCTTC | CATSRDLDRTDGYTF
TRBJ2-3 | . | TRBD2 | TRBV27 | TGTGCCAGCAAGACGGGACTAGCGGGCACAGATACGCAGTATTTT | CASKTGLAGTDTQYF
TRBJ2-7 | . | TRBD2 | TRBV7-9 | TGTGCCAGTAAGCGGGAGGACTACGAGCAGTACTTC | CASKREDYEQYF
TRBJ2-7 | few | . | TRBV4-1 | TGCGCCAGCAGCCAAGTAGGAGGACGGGACTACGAGCAGTACTTC | CASSQVGGRDYEQYF
TRBJ1-2 | . | TRBD1 | TRBV5-4 | TGTGCCAGCAGCTTCAGACAGGGGGCGGTTAACTATGGCTACACCTTC | CASSFRQGAVNYGYTF
TRBJ2-5 | . | . | TRBV7-9 | TGTGCCAGCAGCTTAACGCAGGGGCAAGAGACCCAGTACTTC | CASSLTQGQETQYF